A selection of T cell receptor beta chains follows, all from one sample in a study of blood T cell repertoires in COVID-19. The data were produced by immunoSEQ multiplex PCR, yet TCRdb's version contains in-frame clones alone and is incomplete. Of about 250,000 clones listed, about 87% are singletons. Sequenced sample: peripheral blood. These receptors were obtained from a woman in her thirties with COVID-19, enrolled during active disease. Each CDR3 is given with its conserved first and last residue. The order of the fields is J gene, D gene, clone size, V gene, CDR3 protein, CDR3 DNA. D genes are given only for firm matches. The size of a clone is reported for some rows only, either as once, few or many, or as a class for expanded clones.

TRBJ2-7,TRBD2,NA,TRBV9,CASSLGLAVGGEQYF,TGTGCCAGCAGCTTGGGACTAGCGGTGGGTGGTGAGCAGTACTTC
TRBJ1-2,NA,NA,TRBV6-6,CASSYGALNYGYTF,TGTGCCAGCAGTTACGGGGCCTTGAACTATGGCTACACCTTC
TRBJ1-5,NA,NA,TRBV6-5,CASSYDQGDPGQPQHF,TGTGCCAGCAGTTACGATCAAGGGGATCCGGGTCAGCCCCAGCATTTT
TRBJ2-5,TRBD2,NA,TRBV27,CASSLSRSGSGTQYF,TGTGCCAGCAGTTTATCGCGTAGCGGGAGTGGGACCCAGTACTTC
TRBJ1-6,NA,NA,TRBV5-5,CASSLYLGDSPLHF,TGTGCCAGCAGCTTGTATTTGGGCGATTCACCCCTCCACTTT
TRBJ1-4,NA,NA,TRBV9,CASSPRAANEKLFF,TGTGCCAGCAGCCCCAGGGCGGCTAATGAAAAACTGTTTTTT
TRBJ2-1,NA,NA,TRBV7-9,CASSSQGKANEQFF,TGTGCCAGCAGCTCCCAGGGGAAGGCGAATGAGCAGTTCTTC
TRBJ2-1,TRBD1,NA,TRBV5-6,CASSLGGQVVDEQFF,TGTGCCAGCAGCTTGGGGGGACAGGTTGTTGATGAGCAGTTCTTC
TRBJ2-1,NA,NA,TRBV19,CASSQTGTLNNEQFF,TGTGCCAGTAGCCAAACAGGGACACTAAACAATGAGCAGTTCTTC
TRBJ2-5,NA,NA,TRBV6-5,CASSYLREETQYF,TGTGCCAGCAGTTATCTCAGGGAAGAGACCCAGTACTTC
TRBJ1-3,TRBD1,NA,TRBV6-5,CASSRGQYSGNTIYF,TGTGCCAGCAGCCGGGGACAGTACTCTGGAAACACCATATATTTT
TRBJ2-6,NA,NA,TRBV28,CASSLLVGGISGANVLTF,TGTGCCAGCAGTCTTCTTGTTGGGGGGATATCTGGGGCCAACGTCCTGACTTTC
TRBJ2-1,TRBD1,once,TRBV24-1,CATSDLAGGAANEQFF,TGTGCCACCAGTGATTTGGCAGGGGGTGCTGCAAATGAGCAGTTCTTC
TRBJ2-5,NA,once,TRBV6-5,CASSSQGGGGQETQYF,TGTGCCAGCAGTTCGCAGGGGGGAGGTGGGCAAGAGACCCAGTACTTC
TRBJ2-6,NA,NA,TRBV24-1,CATSDFQQGSGANVLTF,TGTGCCACCAGTGATTTCCAACAGGGATCTGGGGCCAACGTCCTGACTTTC
TRBJ2-7,NA,NA,TRBV5-4,CASSTKRQATYEQYF,TGTGCCAGCAGTACAAAGCGACAGGCTACTTACGAGCAGTACTTC
TRBJ2-1,TRBD2,NA,TRBV12-3/TRBV12-4,CASSFSGRPFF,TGTGCCAGCAGTTTTAGCGGGAGACCGTTCTTC
TRBJ1-2,NA,NA,TRBV6-6,CASSYYPGDYGYTF,TGTGCCAGCAGTTACTATCCAGGTGATTATGGCTACACCTTC
TRBJ2-5,TRBD2,medium-sized,TRBV7-2,CASELGGGLVTQYF,TGTGCCAGCGAACTGGGCGGGGGTCTTGTGACCCAGTACTTC